A selection of T cell receptor beta chains follows, all from one sample in a study of cytomegalovirus exposure and HLA in healthy donors. Libraries were prepared by immunoSEQ multiplex PCR; TCRdb keeps only in-frame clonotypes and omits some of them. The top ten hold roughly 1.4% of the sample, which has 71,000 or so clones, roughly 94% seen once. Sequencing input: PBMCs. These receptors were obtained from a man aged 18 to 29 in good health and CMV-seropositive. Both conserved end residues are part of each CDR3. D genes are given only for firm matches. A row's size may be missing; if present it is once, few, many or a size class.

d_call j_call clone_size v_call cdr3_aa cdr3_nt
TRBD2 TRBJ2-5 once TRBV4-2 CASSQRTSGGGETQYF TGTGCCAGCAGCCAAAGGACTAGCGGGGGTGGTGAGACCCAGTACTTC
. TRBJ1-2 . TRBV7-9 CASTQGHGYTF TGTGCCAGCACCCAGGGGCATGGCTACACCTTC
. TRBJ2-7 . TRBV9 CASSAGGGNEQYF TGTGCCAGCAGCGCCGGCGGGGGCAACGAGCAGTACTTC
. TRBJ2-5 once TRBV5-4 CASSLGVRGGETQYF TGTGCCAGCAGCTTGGGCGTTCGGGGTGGGGAGACCCAGTACTTC
TRBD2 TRBJ2-1 few TRBV6-4 CASSDSSAGVDEQFF TGTGCCAGCAGTGACTCCTCGGCGGGAGTGGATGAGCAGTTCTTC
. TRBJ2-2 . TRBV11-3 CASSPSRGAMAGELFF TGTGCCAGCAGCCCCTCGCGGGGTGCTATGGCCGGGGAGCTGTTTTTT
. TRBJ2-7 . TRBV11-2 CASGSYNPYEQYF TGTGCCTCCGGGTCGTATAATCCCTACGAGCAGTACTTC
TRBD1 TRBJ2-1 . TRBV2 CASSARDRLKNEQFF TGTGCCAGCAGTGCCAGGGACAGACTGAAGAATGAGCAGTTCTTC
TRBD1 TRBJ2-7 . TRBV5-5 CASSSVGTGDFGQYF TGTGCCAGCAGCTCGGTCGGAACAGGGGATTTTGGGCAGTACTTC
. TRBJ2-3 . TRBV30 CACYGSGRTDTQYF TGTGCCTGCTACGGTAGCGGTAGGACAGATACGCAGTATTTT
TRBD1 TRBJ2-7 . TRBV6-1 CASRTTGGSYEQYF TGTGCCAGCAGAACGACAGGGGGATCCTACGAGCAGTACTTC
. TRBJ2-7 . TRBV2 CASSGQEPYEQYF TGTGCCAGCAGTGGCCAGGAACCCTACGAGCAGTACTTC
TRBD2 TRBJ2-5 . TRBV30 CAWTNGGAETQYF TGTGCCTGGACCAACGGGGGGGCAGAGACCCAGTACTTC
. TRBJ2-7 . TRBV5-1 CASSRAGYYEQYF TGCGCCAGCAGTCGGGCAGGGTACTACGAGCAGTACTTC
TRBD2 TRBJ2-1 few TRBV6-6 CASSYEAGSQFF TGTGCCAGCAGTTACGAAGCGGGGTCGCAGTTCTTC
TRBD1 TRBJ1-4 . TRBV7-9 CASSYRGLEEKLFF TGTGCCAGCAGCTACAGGGGGCTAGAAGAAAAACTGTTTTTT
. TRBJ1-2 . TRBV7-9 CASSLNAGRAVDSYGYTF TGTGCCAGCAGCTTAAACGCAGGTAGAGCGGTGGACTCCTATGGCTACACCTTC
. TRBJ2-2 . TRBV12-5 CASGFTGSGELFF TGTGCTAGTGGTTTTACAGGGTCCGGGGAGCTGTTTTTT
TRBD2 TRBJ2-3 . TRBV18 CASSALAGGTDTQYF TGTGCCAGCTCCGCCCTAGCGGGAGGCACAGATACGCAGTATTTT
TRBD2 TRBJ2-7 . TRBV11-2 CASSSLLAGVLQGQYF TGTGCCAGCAGCTCGTTACTAGCGGGAGTTCTTCAGGGGCAGTACTTC
. TRBJ2-5 . TRBV5-6 CASSSILSMAGETQYF TGTGCCAGCAGCTCCATCCTTTCGATGGCGGGAGAGACCCAGTACTTC
. TRBJ1-1 . TRBV30 CAWSVRGRLNTEAFF TGTGCCTGGAGTGTTCGTGGGAGATTGAACACTGAAGCTTTCTTT
. TRBJ2-2 . TRBV9 CASSGRQTTGELFF TGTGCCAGCAGCGGGAGACAGACCACCGGGGAGCTGTTTTTT
TRBD1 TRBJ2-2 . TRBV28 CASKGAIHTGELFF TGTGCCAGCAAGGGGGCGATTCACACCGGGGAGCTGTTTTTT
TRBD2 TRBJ2-1 . TRBV2 CASTKRGLAGANEQFF TGTGCCAGCACCAAAAGGGGGCTAGCGGGAGCCAATGAGCAGTTCTTC
. TRBJ1-2 . TRBV12-5 CASGLATGYGYTF TGTGCTAGTGGTTTGGCGACAGGTTATGGCTACACCTTC
. TRBJ2-3 . TRBV29-1 CSVEDDRWGFGTDTQYF TGCAGCGTTGAAGATGATCGTTGGGGCTTCGGCACAGATACGCAGTATTTT
. TRBJ2-7 once TRBV29-1 CSVETARSYEQYF TGCAGCGTTGAGACAGCTCGCTCCTACGAGCAGTACTTC
. TRBJ1-1 . TRBV29-1 CSASGINTEAFF TGCAGCGCGTCAGGGATTAACACTGAAGCTTTCTTT